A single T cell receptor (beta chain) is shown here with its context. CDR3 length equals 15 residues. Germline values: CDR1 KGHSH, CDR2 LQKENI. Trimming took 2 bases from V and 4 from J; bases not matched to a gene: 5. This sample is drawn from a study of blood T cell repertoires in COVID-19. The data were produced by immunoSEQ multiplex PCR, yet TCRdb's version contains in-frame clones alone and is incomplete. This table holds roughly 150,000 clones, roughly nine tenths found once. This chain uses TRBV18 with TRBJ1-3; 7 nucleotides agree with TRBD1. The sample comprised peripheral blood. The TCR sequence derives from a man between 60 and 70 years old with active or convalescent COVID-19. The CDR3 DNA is TGTGCCAGCTCACCAATGACAGGGCTCGGAAACACCATATATTTT. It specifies CASSPMTGLGNTIYF.